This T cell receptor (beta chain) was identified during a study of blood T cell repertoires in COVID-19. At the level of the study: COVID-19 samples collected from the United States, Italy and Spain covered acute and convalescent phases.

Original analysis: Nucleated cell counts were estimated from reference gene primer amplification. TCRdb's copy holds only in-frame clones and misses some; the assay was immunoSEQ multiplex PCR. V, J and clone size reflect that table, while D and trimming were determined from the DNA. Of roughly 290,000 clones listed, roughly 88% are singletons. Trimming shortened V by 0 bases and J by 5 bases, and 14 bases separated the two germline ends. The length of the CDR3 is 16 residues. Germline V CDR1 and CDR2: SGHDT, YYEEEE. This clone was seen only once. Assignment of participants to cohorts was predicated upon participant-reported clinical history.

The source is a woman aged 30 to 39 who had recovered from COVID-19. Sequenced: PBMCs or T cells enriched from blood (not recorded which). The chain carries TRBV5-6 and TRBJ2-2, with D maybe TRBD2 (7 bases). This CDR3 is CASSLVPRGGTGELFF. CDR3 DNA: TGTGCCAGCAGCTTGGTGCCCAGGGGAGGGACCGGGGAGCTGTTTTTT.